This TCR beta chain appears in the sequencing data of a study of blood T cell dynamics during melanoma immunotherapy. Study-level background: Patients with metastatic melanoma got pembrolizumab or nivolumab-ipilimumab as first-line care.

Germline V lookup: CDR1 LGHNA, CDR2 YSLEER. This CDR3 spans 14 amino acids. Assay: immunoSEQ multiplex PCR; the TCRdb copy retains only in-frame clones and omits some. The sample has 8,500 or so clones; more than 75% are singletons. Noted time point: week 3, after first cycle of checkpoint inhibitor. Blood was drawn before treatment and at week 3 after checkpoint blockade. Disease control meant complete response, partial response or stable disease at 12 weeks. No patient had earlier systemic cancer treatment, concurrent immunosuppressants, or another active cancer. The sample consisted of blood, taken from a patient treated with checkpoint blockade. This TCR came from a human donor with melanoma. The chain combines TRBV4-3 with TRBJ2-5; 9 nucleotides match TRBD1. The closer fit of TRBJ2-7 to the DNA end suggests the J call may be wrong. This chain's CDR3 is CASSPGQGTYEQYF. CDR3 bases: TGCGCCAGCAGCCCGGGACAGGGTACCTACGAGCAGTACTTC.